These 24 T cell receptor beta chains were sequenced from one sample in a study of cytomegalovirus exposure and HLA in healthy donors. The PCR ran on 60 Vbeta and 13 Jbeta primers. The protocol was immunoSEQ multiplex PCR, while the TCRdb copy is restricted to in-frame clones and leaves out a portion. The profile shows over 95,000 clones, 60% to 80% of them singletons. The sample consisted of PBMCs. Every receptor here comes from a woman between 25 and 40 years old in good health and CMV-seropositive.

The CDR3 region has the DNA TGTGCCAGCAGCCCCCCGGGACTAGCGGGAGGGGAAACGCAGTATTTT. Translated, it gives CASSPPGLAGGETQYF. The chain recombines TRBV28 with TRBJ2-3, with 16 bases lining up with TRBD2. J gave up 9 bases and V 6 bases, and 9 bases lay outside the gene matches. The CDR3 is made up of 16 amino acids. CDR1 is MDHEN and CDR2 is SYDVKM in the germline V gene. The whole variable domain, remainder taken from reference TRBV28 and TRBJ2-3, is DVKVTQSSRYLVKRTGEKVFLECVQDMDHENMFWYRQDPGLGLRLIYFSYDVKMKEKGDIPEGYSVSREKKERFSLILESASTNQTSMYLCASSPPGLAGGETQYFGPGTRLTVL.

The rearrangement joins TRBV5-1 to TRBJ2-5, with D possibly matching TRBD2 (6 bases). The CDR3 has 18 amino acids. Deletions cut 0 bases from V and 5 bases from J, with 23 bases between. Germline CDR1 and CDR2: SGHRS and YFSETQ. The CDR3 sequence is CASSLGVTGVALSETQYF. DNA for the CDR3: TGCGCCAGCAGCTTGGGTGTGACGGGAGTAGCCCTCTCGGAGACCCAGTACTTC.

As regards this clone: The sample has other DNA sequences that encode this CDR3 too. The chain recombines TRBV5-1 with TRBJ2-3; 11 bases match TRBD2. After removal of 4 bases from V and 1 base from J, the junction contained 2 bases not matched to a gene. The CDR3 is 15 amino acids. Looked up from germline, CDR1 is SGHRS and CDR2 is YFSETQ. CDR3 coding DNA: TGCGCCAGCAGCCCGGGACTAGCGGGCACAGATACGCAGTATTTT. This codes for CASSPGLAGTDTQYF.

This sequence joins TRBV2 and TRBJ2-1; D is unclear. V was clipped by 7 bases and J by 6 bases, with 19 bases between them. Germline CDR1 reads SNHLY; CDR2 reads FYNNEI. The CDR3 totals 15 residues. The CDR3 protein is CASTSETLKFNEQFF. CDR3 sequence (DNA): TGTGCCAGCACGTCGGAGACCCTAAAATTCAATGAGCAGTTCTTC.

The V gene is TRBV27, the J gene TRBJ2-1; a weak D match, TRBD2 (5 bases). Germline V gene data show CDR1 as MNHEY and CDR2 as SMNVEV (reference sequence). The CDR3 has 17 residues. The V end was cut by 2 bases, the J end by 4 bases, with 18 bases between. This CDR3 is CASSLSFGGGSYNEQFF. CDR3 nucleotide sequence: TGTGCCAGCAGTTTAAGTTTTGGAGGAGGCTCATACAATGAGCAGTTCTTC.

This chain uses TRBV19 with TRBJ2-1; 12 nucleotides agree with TRBD2. This CDR3 region has 16 residues. Per the germline V gene, CDR1 is LNHDA and CDR2 is SQIVND (reference sequence). V dropped 5 bases and J dropped 5; count of bases not matched to a gene: 7. CDR3 nucleotides: TGTGCCAGTAGTGTGCCTAGCGGGAGGGCTAACAATGAGCAGTTCTTC. Amino acids: CASSVPSGRANNEQFF.

The CDR3 is CASSPYASSYNEQFF. The CDR3 nucleotides are TGCGCCAGCAGCCCTTATGCGAGCTCCTACAATGAGCAGTTCTTC. The chain links TRBV5-1 to TRBJ2-1; D is unresolved. CDR1 SGHRS and CDR2 YFSETQ come from the germline V gene. This CDR3 spans 15 amino acids. The V gene lost 4 bases and the J gene lost 0 bases, with 11 bases spanning the gap.

The chain has TRBV4-2 and TRBJ1-1; 11 nucleotides line up with TRBD1. The V and J ends lost 4 bases and 5 bases, in that order; junction bases with no gene match: 6. Germline CDR1 is LGHNA and CDR2 is YNFKEQ. The CDR3 runs 15 residues. The CDR3, as DNA: TGTGCCAGCAGCCTTTCCGGGACAGGGGGAACTGAAGCTTTCTTT. Encoded protein: CASSLSGTGGTEAFF.

CDR3 coding DNA: TGTGCCAGTACCGAGACAGGGGCTGGCACAGATACGCAGTATTTT. Translating it yields CASTETGAGTDTQYF. V is TRBV19 and J is TRBJ2-3, with 8 bases matching TRBD1. This CDR3 comprises 15 residues. The V and J ends lost 7 bases and 1 base, in that order; junction bases with no gene match: 7. Germline lookup yields CDR1 LNHDA and CDR2 SQIVND (reference sequence).

This chain connects TRBV29-1 to TRBJ1-2; possible D gene TRBD1, 6 bases. This CDR3 contains 13 residues. Trimming took 7 bases from V and 7 from J, leaving 19 bases between them. Germline CDR1 reads SQVTM; CDR2 reads ANQGSEA. The CDR3 is CSGVTDSPFGYTF. In DNA form, the CDR3 reads TGCAGCGGAGTCACGGACAGCCCTTTTGGCTACACCTTC.

This rearrangement joins TRBV2 to TRBJ1-1; D is possibly TRBD1 (5 bases). The length of the CDR3 is 11 residues. Trimming took 4 bases from V and 8 from J, leaving 8 bases between them. Germline V gene data show CDR1 as SNHLY and CDR2 as FYNNEI. The CDR3 bases are TGTGCCAGCAGTGGCAGGGTAGAAGCTTTCTTT. This gives the protein CASSGRVEAFF.

The gene calls are TRBV11-3 and TRBJ2-5; tentatively, D is TRBD2 (5 bases). V was clipped by 2 bases and J by 2 bases, with 9 bases between them. Germline V lookup: CDR1 SGHNT, CDR2 YENEEA. The CDR3 contains 14 residues. The CDR3 bases are TGTGCCAGCAGCTTATCCGGGATGCAAGAGACCCAGTACTTC. This gives the protein CASSLSGMQETQYF.

This chain joins TRBV11-2 and TRBJ1-3, with D unresolved. V was shortened by 5 bases and J by 8 bases, with 10 bases between the two germline ends. CDR1 is SGHAT, CDR2 FQNNGV, per germline. The CDR3 contains 12 residues. CDR3 DNA: TGTGCCAGCAGCCCAGCGGGTTACACCATATATTTT. Translation gives CASSPAGYTIYF.

Only a few counts were recorded for this clone. The sample has other DNA sequences that encode this CDR3 too. The chain combines TRBV27 with TRBJ1-2; D is perhaps TRBD1 (6 bases). Deletions cut 5 bases from V and 6 bases from J, with 13 bases between. The germline V gene has CDR1 MNHEY and CDR2 SMNVEV (reference sequence). The CDR3 is 13 residues long. CDR3 protein: CASSPGGRNGYTF. As DNA, the CDR3 is TGTGCCAGCAGTCCCGGGGGGCGGAATGGCTACACCTTC.

The CDR3 coding sequence is TGTGCCAGCAGCTTGGTGCAGAAAGAGACCCAGTACTTC. It specifies CASSLVQKETQYF. This sequence joins TRBV5-4 and TRBJ2-5; D remains unclear. V was cut by 0 bases and J by 3 bases, with 6 bases left in between. Germline values: CDR1 SGHNT, CDR2 YYREEE (reference sequence). There are 13 residues in the CDR3.

The J gene is TRBJ1-2, the V gene TRBV21-1. TRBV21-1 is classified as a pseudogene. This CDR3 has 15 amino acids. CDR3 DNA: TGTGCCAGCTCCAAAACTAATGAGGGAGTCTATGGCTACACCTTC. Amino acid sequence: CASSKTNEGVYGYTF.

This rearrangement joins TRBV14 to TRBJ1-1, with D unclear. V dropped 1 base and J dropped 6 bases, with 9 bases sitting between them. CDR3 length equals 13 residues. CDR1 is SGHDN, CDR2 FVKESK, per germline. The CDR3 reads CASSQAAAPEAFF. CDR3 bases: TGTGCCAGCAGCCAAGCGGCGGCGCCTGAAGCTTTCTTT.

The chain joins TRBV10-3 to TRBJ2-5, with TRBD2 identical over 9 bases. J gave up 1 base and V 8 bases, and 8 bases lay outside the gene matches. Germline V lookup: CDR1 ENHRY, CDR2 SYGVKD. This CDR3 is built from 15 residues. The CDR3 DNA is TGTGCCATCGCCCGGATAGCGGGGGCCCAAGAGACCCAGTACTTC. As protein: CAIARIAGAQETQYF.

This chain uses TRBV18 with TRBJ2-5, with D possibly TRBD2 on 6 matching bases. Trimming shortened V by 6 bases and J by 5 bases, and 13 bases separated the two germline ends. The CDR3 runs 13 residues. Germline CDR1 is KGHSH and CDR2 is LQKENI. As DNA, the CDR3 is TGTGCCAGCTCGAAGCGGGTCGGGGAGACCCAGTACTTC. This translates into CASSKRVGETQYF.

As regards this clone: The germline gene is not matched at one end of the junction; a read error may be the cause. The V and J genes are TRBV4-2 and TRBJ1-1; weak D call: TRBD1 (5 bases). CDR1 and CDR2 (germline): LGHNA, YNFKEQ. The CDR3 loop spans 15 amino acids. This CDR3 is CDSSPLLDTDTEAFF. The DNA of the CDR3 is TGTGACAGCAGCCCCCTCCTGGACACCGACACTGAAGCTTTCTTT.

The rearrangement uses TRBV2 and TRBJ2-2, with unresolved D. This CDR3 has 14 amino acids. Per germline, CDR1 SNHLY and CDR2 FYNNEI. The V and J ends lost 3 bases and 6 bases respectively, with 11 bases between them. The CDR3 loop is CASSDIVVAGELFF. The CDR3 DNA sequence: TGTGCCAGCAGTGACATAGTAGTCGCCGGGGAGCTGTTTTTT.

V and J are TRBV7-9 and TRBJ2-3; unclear D gene. CDR3 length: 16 amino acids. The germline V gene has CDR1 SEHNR and CDR2 FQNEAQ (reference sequence). V was shortened by 2 bases and J by 2 bases, with 14 bases between the two germline ends. CDR3 coding DNA: TGTGCCAGCAGCTTATTCCCAGTTGGCCTCACAGATACGCAGTATTTT. This translates into CASSLFPVGLTDTQYF.

CDR3 sequence reads: CASSFNSRVSGNTIYF. The CDR3 region has the DNA TGCGCCAGCAGCTTTAATAGCAGGGTCTCTGGAAACACCATATATTTT. The genes are TRBV5-1 and TRBJ1-3, with D possibly being TRBD1 (5 bases). The germline V gene has CDR1 SGHRS and CDR2 YFSETQ. The CDR3 sequence is 16 residues long. Trimming shortened V by 2 bases and J by 0 bases, and 12 bases separated the two germline ends.

V usage is TRBV5-4 and J usage is TRBJ2-7; perhaps TRBD1 as D (6 bases). The CDR3 extends over 15 amino acids. Trimming shortened V by 3 bases and J by 0 bases, and 13 bases separated the two germline ends. Per germline, CDR1 SGHNT and CDR2 YYREEE (reference sequence). DNA for the CDR3: TGTGCCAGCAGCTCCGGACAGTTCAGCTCCTACGAGCAGTACTTC. The encoded protein is CASSSGQFSSYEQYF.